This is a list of T cell receptor beta chains from one sample in a study of T cells in Graves' hyperthyroidism and ophthalmopathy. TCRdb called the multiplex PCR reads again in MiXCR, with one record for every CDR3 protein. Of 700,000 to 950,000 distinct CDR3 sequences listed, roughly a third are singletons. Sample: blood. The receptor source for this set is a woman aged 35 to 49 with Graves' hyperthyroidism. Both conserved end residues are part of each CDR3. A D gene is named only where the DNA matches it firmly. Not all rows give a size; the values are once, few, many and, for expanded clones, a class.

v_call: TRBV6-5; d_call: TRBD1; clone_size: few; j_call: TRBJ1-5; cdr3_nt: TGTGCCAGCAGTGGTTGGGACAGGGGACCCAATCAGCCCCAGCATTTT; cdr3_aa: CASSGWDRGPNQPQHF
v_call: TRBV10-3; d_call: TRBD1; clone_size: few; j_call: TRBJ1-2; cdr3_nt: TGTGCCATCAGTGAGAAAGTGGACAGGGAAGCTGGCTACACCTTC; cdr3_aa: CAISEKVDREAGYTF
v_call: TRBV2; d_call: .; clone_size: .; j_call: TRBJ1-1; cdr3_nt: TGTGCCAGCAGTCGGACACGGGACCGAGGAGCTTTCTTT; cdr3_aa: CASSRTRDRGAFF
v_call: TRBV12-3/TRBV12-4; d_call: .; clone_size: .; j_call: TRBJ1-2; cdr3_nt: TGTGCCAGCAGTTTTACGACGATAACAGAGAGTTTTGGCTACACCTTC; cdr3_aa: CASSFTTITESFGYTF
v_call: TRBV20-1; d_call: .; clone_size: many; j_call: TRBJ1-5; cdr3_nt: TGCAGTGCCGGAGATCAGCCCCAGCATTTT; cdr3_aa: CSAGDQPQHF
v_call: TRBV12-3/TRBV12-4; d_call: TRBD1; clone_size: .; j_call: TRBJ2-7; cdr3_nt: TGTGCCAGCAGTTTATCGTCAGGGGGCTCCTACGAGCAGTACTTC; cdr3_aa: CASSLSSGGSYEQYF
v_call: TRBV4-1; d_call: .; clone_size: few; j_call: TRBJ1-4; cdr3_nt: TGCGCCAGCAGCCACGCCATCGGGGAAAAACTGTTTTTT; cdr3_aa: CASSHAIGEKLFF
v_call: TRBV2; d_call: .; clone_size: .; j_call: TRBJ2-3; cdr3_nt: TGTGCCAGCAGTAGAAACAGGCACACAGATACGCAGTATTTT; cdr3_aa: CASSRNRHTDTQYF
v_call: TRBV6-6; d_call: TRBD1; clone_size: .; j_call: TRBJ2-7; cdr3_nt: TGTGCCAGCAGTTACTGGGACAGGTCCTACGAGCAGTACTTC; cdr3_aa: CASSYWDRSYEQYF
v_call: TRBV19; d_call: TRBD2; clone_size: few; j_call: TRBJ2-5; cdr3_nt: TGTGCCAGTGGGGGGGGAGTTCAAGAGACCCAGTACTTC; cdr3_aa: CASGGGVQETQYF
v_call: TRBV24-1; d_call: .; clone_size: .; j_call: TRBJ1-5; cdr3_nt: TGTGCCACCAGTGTTGGGTTTACAAAGGACCAAGAGACCCAGCATTTT; cdr3_aa: CATSVGFTKDQETQHF
v_call: TRBV7-9; d_call: .; clone_size: few; j_call: TRBJ1-2; cdr3_nt: TGTGCCAGCAGCGATTTTCTGAAAACCGGTGGCTACACCTTC; cdr3_aa: CASSDFLKTGGYTF
v_call: TRBV30; d_call: .; clone_size: .; j_call: TRBJ2-7; cdr3_nt: TGTGCCTGGAGTGTAGGGGGGGGCGACGAGCAGTACTTC; cdr3_aa: CAWSVGGGDEQYF
v_call: TRBV7-6; d_call: TRBD1; clone_size: many; j_call: TRBJ1-1; cdr3_nt: TGTGCCAGCAGCTCCCCTAGACAGGGAGACACTGAAGCTTTCTTT; cdr3_aa: CASSSPRQGDTEAFF
v_call: TRBV6-5; d_call: .; clone_size: .; j_call: TRBJ1-4; cdr3_nt: TGTGCCAGCAGCCTCCTGGGCCCTACTACGCTGTTTTTT; cdr3_aa: CASSLLGPTTLFF
v_call: TRBV10-3; d_call: TRBD1; clone_size: .; j_call: TRBJ1-1; cdr3_nt: TGTGCCATCAGTGACAAAGGGACAGGGGGCACTGAAGCTTTCTTT; cdr3_aa: CAISDKGTGGTEAFF
v_call: TRBV6-2/TRBV6-3; d_call: .; clone_size: many; j_call: TRBJ1-6; cdr3_nt: TGTGCCAGCAGCCTGGTAGGGGGAGGATCACCCCTCCACTTT; cdr3_aa: CASSLVGGGSPLHF
v_call: TRBV29-1; d_call: .; clone_size: .; j_call: TRBJ2-3; cdr3_nt: TGCAGCGTTGACCCCACGGCCTTGTTT; cdr3_aa: CSVDPTALF
v_call: TRBV9; d_call: TRBD1; clone_size: many; j_call: TRBJ1-3; cdr3_nt: TGTGCCGGGAGCGGGGGGGACAGGGGCGGCGGCACCATATATTTT; cdr3_aa: CAGSGGDRGGGTIYF
v_call: TRBV5-1; d_call: .; clone_size: few; j_call: TRBJ1-3; cdr3_nt: TGCGCCAGCAGCTCTTCCACAGCGATCTCTGGAAACACCATATATTTT; cdr3_aa: CASSSSTAISGNTIYF
v_call: TRBV9; d_call: .; clone_size: many; j_call: TRBJ1-5; cdr3_nt: TGTGCCAGCAGCGTAGGGGAGGGAAATCAGCCCCAGCATTTT; cdr3_aa: CASSVGEGNQPQHF
v_call: TRBV12-3/TRBV12-4; d_call: TRBD1; clone_size: few; j_call: TRBJ2-2; cdr3_nt: TGTGCCAGCAGTGTTTCGGGACAGGGCTCCGGGGAGCTGTTTTTT; cdr3_aa: CASSVSGQGSGELFF
v_call: TRBV10-2; d_call: TRBD1; clone_size: .; j_call: TRBJ1-2; cdr3_nt: TGTGCCAGCAGGACAGGGGCCCATGGCTACACCTTC; cdr3_aa: CASRTGAHGYTF
v_call: TRBV7-9; d_call: .; clone_size: many; j_call: TRBJ2-2; cdr3_nt: TGTGCCAGCAGCGTCCAGGGTTTGTACACCGGGGAGCTGTTTTTT; cdr3_aa: CASSVQGLYTGELFF
v_call: TRBV7-9; d_call: TRBD1; clone_size: few; j_call: TRBJ2-7; cdr3_nt: TGTGCCAGTGTTCCGGGACAGGGCTACGAGCAGTACTTC; cdr3_aa: CASVPGQGYEQYF
v_call: TRBV19; d_call: .; clone_size: .; j_call: TRBJ2-7; cdr3_nt: TGTGCCAGTCGCCAGCCGTTCTCCTACGAGCAGTACTTC; cdr3_aa: CASRQPFSYEQYF
v_call: TRBV12-3/TRBV12-4; d_call: .; clone_size: .; j_call: TRBJ1-2; cdr3_nt: TGTGCCAGCAACGCCGTCGGGATGGGGTATGGCTACACCTTC; cdr3_aa: CASNAVGMGYGYTF
v_call: TRBV12-3/TRBV12-4; d_call: .; clone_size: few; j_call: TRBJ1-5; cdr3_nt: TGTGCCAGCAGTTTTGAGGGGGGTCATCAGCCCCAGCATTTT; cdr3_aa: CASSFEGGHQPQHF
v_call: TRBV20-1; d_call: TRBD1; clone_size: .; j_call: TRBJ2-5; cdr3_nt: TGCAGTGCTAGACCAGGGGGAATCCAAGAGACCCAGTACTTC; cdr3_aa: CSARPGGIQETQYF
v_call: TRBV5-5; d_call: .; clone_size: .; j_call: TRBJ2-7; cdr3_nt: TGTGCCAGCAGCTTTGATTTTCCGACCGTTGTTTACTTC; cdr3_aa: CASSFDFPTVVYF
v_call: TRBV6-2/TRBV6-3; d_call: .; clone_size: .; j_call: TRBJ2-2; cdr3_nt: TGTGCCAGCAGTCTGAGGTTCGACACCGGGGAGCTGTTTTTT; cdr3_aa: CASSLRFDTGELFF
v_call: TRBV6-2/TRBV6-3; d_call: .; clone_size: few; j_call: TRBJ2-7; cdr3_nt: TGTGCCAGCGGGGAAAGTCGGACTCACGAGCAGTACTTC; cdr3_aa: CASGESRTHEQYF
v_call: TRBV2; d_call: .; clone_size: few; j_call: TRBJ2-7; cdr3_nt: TGTGCCAGCAGTGACAGGGGGGGGGGAAGTTTGGACGAGCAGTACTTC; cdr3_aa: CASSDRGGGSLDEQYF
v_call: TRBV15; d_call: TRBD1; clone_size: .; j_call: TRBJ1-4; cdr3_nt: TGTGCCACCAGCAGAGTCGGGACAGGGGGCCTTTTT; cdr3_aa: CATSRVGTGGLF
v_call: TRBV4-3; d_call: .; clone_size: many; j_call: TRBJ1-5; cdr3_nt: TGCGCCAGCAGCCCCTCCAGGACCTCCAATCAGCCCCAGCATTTT; cdr3_aa: CASSPSRTSNQPQHF
v_call: TRBV6-6; d_call: .; clone_size: many; j_call: TRBJ1-2; cdr3_nt: TGTGCCAGCAGTTACTCGAGGTTCTATTATGGCTACACCTTC; cdr3_aa: CASSYSRFYYGYTF
v_call: TRBV12-3/TRBV12-4; d_call: .; clone_size: few; j_call: TRBJ1-2; cdr3_nt: TGTGCCAGCAGTTTAGAGGTTTTCGGCTACACCTTC; cdr3_aa: CASSLEVFGYTF
v_call: TRBV13; d_call: .; clone_size: .; j_call: TRBJ2-7; cdr3_nt: TGTGCCAGCAGTTTAGGGATTGGGAGCTCCTACGAGCAGTACTTC; cdr3_aa: CASSLGIGSSYEQYF
v_call: TRBV24-1; d_call: TRBD1; clone_size: many; j_call: TRBJ1-2; cdr3_nt: TGTGCCACCAGTGATAATGACAGGGACGGCTACACCTTC; cdr3_aa: CATSDNDRDGYTF